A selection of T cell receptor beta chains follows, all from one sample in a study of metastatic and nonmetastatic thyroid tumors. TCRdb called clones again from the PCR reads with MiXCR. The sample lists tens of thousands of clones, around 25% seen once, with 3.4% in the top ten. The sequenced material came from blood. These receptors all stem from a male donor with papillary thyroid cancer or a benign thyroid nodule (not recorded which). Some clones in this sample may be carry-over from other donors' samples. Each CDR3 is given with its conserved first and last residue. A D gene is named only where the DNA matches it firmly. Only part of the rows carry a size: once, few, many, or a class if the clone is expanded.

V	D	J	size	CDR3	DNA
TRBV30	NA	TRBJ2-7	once	CAWSGDGLREQYF	TGTGCCTGGAGTGGGGACGGGTTACGCGAGCAGTACTTC
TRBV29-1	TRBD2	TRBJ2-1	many	CSVEGGGLAGANEQFF	TGCAGCGTTGAGGGGGGGGGACTAGCGGGAGCCAATGAGCAGTTCTTC
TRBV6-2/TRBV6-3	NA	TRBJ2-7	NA	CASSYSGQGREQYF	TGTGCCAGCAGTTACTCTGGTCAGGGACGGGAGCAGTACTTC
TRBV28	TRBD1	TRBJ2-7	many	CASSLDRGLYEQYF	TGTGCCAGCAGCCTAGACAGGGGGCTGTACGAGCAGTACTTC
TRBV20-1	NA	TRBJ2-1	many	CSARELDRALREGRNEQFF	TGCAGTGCTAGAGAACTGGACAGGGCTCTCCGGGAGGGCCGGAATGAGCAGTTCTTC
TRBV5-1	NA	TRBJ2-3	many	CASSFAGGDSTDTQYF	TGCGCCAGCAGCTTCGCAGGCGGGGACAGCACAGATACGCAGTATTTT
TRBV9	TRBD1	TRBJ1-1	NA	CASSVGDRGPSLEAFF	TGTGCCAGCAGCGTAGGGGACAGGGGGCCTTCCCTTGAAGCTTTCTTT
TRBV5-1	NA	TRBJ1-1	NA	CASSPPVRPDTEAFF	TGCGCCAGCAGCCCTCCGGTCAGGCCGGACACTGAAGCTTTCTTT
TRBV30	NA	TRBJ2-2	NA	CAWSAGRTTGELFF	TGTGCCTGGTCAGCTGGGCGGACCACCGGGGAGCTGTTTTTT
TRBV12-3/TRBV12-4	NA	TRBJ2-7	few	CASSGSGSEQYF	TGTGCCAGCAGTGGATCAGGGTCCGAGCAGTACTTC
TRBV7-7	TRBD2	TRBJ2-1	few	CAGPTSDNEQFF	TGTGCTGGCCCGACTAGCGACAATGAGCAGTTCTTC
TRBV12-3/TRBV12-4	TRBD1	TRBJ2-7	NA	CASRDREYEQYF	TGTGCCAGCAGGGACAGGGAGTACGAGCAGTACTTC
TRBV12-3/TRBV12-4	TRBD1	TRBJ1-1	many	CASSSRTGGTEAFF	TGTGCCAGCAGTTCGAGGACAGGGGGAACTGAAGCTTTCTTT
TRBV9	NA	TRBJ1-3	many	CASSLLDGRSGNTIYF	TGTGCCAGCAGCTTACTCGACGGACGCTCTGGAAACACCATATATTTT
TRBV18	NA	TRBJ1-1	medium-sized	CASSQGVDTEAFF	TGTGCCAGCTCACAGGGGGTTGACACTGAAGCTTTCTTT
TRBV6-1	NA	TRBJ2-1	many	CASSDSTRGAGSEYEQFF	TGTGCCAGCAGTGATTCGACGAGGGGGGCGGGAAGTGAGTATGAGCAGTTCTTC
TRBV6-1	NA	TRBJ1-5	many	CASRGQGGNQPQHF	TGTGCCAGCAGGGGCCAGGGAGGCAATCAGCCCCAGCATTTT
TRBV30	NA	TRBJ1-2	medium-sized	CAWSVSTADGYTF	TGTGCCTGGAGTGTTTCAACAGCGGATGGCTACACCTTC
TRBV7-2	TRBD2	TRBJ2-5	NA	CASSLTLAGAGETQYF	TGTGCCAGCAGCTTAACTCTAGCGGGAGCAGGAGAGACCCAGTACTTC
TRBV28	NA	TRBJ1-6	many	CASSLEAGYSPLHF	TGTGCCAGCAGTTTAGAGGCAGGGTATTCACCCCTCCACTTT
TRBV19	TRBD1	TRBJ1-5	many	CASTPRDRGYQPQHF	TGTGCCAGCACTCCCCGGGACAGGGGTTACCAGCCCCAGCATTTT
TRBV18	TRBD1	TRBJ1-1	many	CASSPIAGGIGNTEAFF	TGTGCCAGCTCACCCATTGCAGGGGGCATAGGGAACACTGAAGCTTTCTTT
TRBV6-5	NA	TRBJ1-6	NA	CVSSYCNSPLHF	TGTGTCAGCAGTTACTGTAATTCACCCCTCCACTTT
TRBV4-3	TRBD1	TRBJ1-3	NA	CASSLNRGINTIYF	TGCGCCAGCAGTCTTAACAGGGGAATAAACACCATATATTTT
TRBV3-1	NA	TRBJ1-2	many	CASSKRTEYGYTF	TGTGCCAGCAGCAAGAGAACGGAGTATGGCTACACCTTC